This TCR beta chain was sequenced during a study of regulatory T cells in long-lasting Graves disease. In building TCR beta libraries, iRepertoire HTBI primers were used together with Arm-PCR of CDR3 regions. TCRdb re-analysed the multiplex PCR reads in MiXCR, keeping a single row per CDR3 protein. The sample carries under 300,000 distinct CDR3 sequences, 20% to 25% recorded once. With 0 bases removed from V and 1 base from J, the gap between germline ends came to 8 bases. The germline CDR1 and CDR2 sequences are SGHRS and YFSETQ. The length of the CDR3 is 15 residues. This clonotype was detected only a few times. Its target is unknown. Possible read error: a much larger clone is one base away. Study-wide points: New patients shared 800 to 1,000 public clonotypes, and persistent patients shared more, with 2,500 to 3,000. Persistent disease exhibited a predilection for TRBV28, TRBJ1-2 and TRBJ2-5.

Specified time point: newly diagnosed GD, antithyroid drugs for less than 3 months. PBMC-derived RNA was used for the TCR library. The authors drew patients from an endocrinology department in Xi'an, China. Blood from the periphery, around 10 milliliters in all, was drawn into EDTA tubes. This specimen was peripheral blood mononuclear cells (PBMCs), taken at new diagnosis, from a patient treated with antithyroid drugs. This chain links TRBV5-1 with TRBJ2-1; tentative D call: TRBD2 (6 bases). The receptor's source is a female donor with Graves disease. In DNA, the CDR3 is TGCGCCAGCAGCTTGGGGGGGGAATCCTACAATGAGCAGTTCTTC. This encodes CASSLGGESYNEQFF.